These 9 T cell receptor beta chains share one sample of origin, sequenced in a study of CD8 T cells in Susac syndrome. Random hexamers primed reverse transcription of roughly 0.5 to 1 ug RNA. One entry per CDR3 protein, called by TCRdb with MiXCR from the immunoSEQ multiplex PCR reads. The table has about 250,000 distinct CDR3 sequences, about 94% seen once. Sequencing used CD4+ T cells from PBMCs. These receptors all stem from a human donor with multiple sclerosis.

The chain employs TRBV20-1 and TRBJ2-7; TRBD2 matches 8 bases. Germline loops: CDR1 DFQATT, CDR2 SNEGSKA (reference sequence). The CDR3 has 14 amino acids. J gave up 0 bases and V 4 bases, and 5 bases lay outside the gene matches. The chain's CDR3 is CSAKGGGTSYEQYF. The CDR3 DNA reads as TGCAGTGCTAAAGGCGGGGGGACCTCCTACGAGCAGTACTTC.

The genes are TRBV25-1 and TRBJ2-2; 11 positions match TRBD1. The CDR3 totals 16 residues. CDR1 is MGHDK and CDR2 is SYGVNS in the germline V gene. Trimming cost V 6 bases and J 3 bases; bases outside gene matches: 6. The CDR3 sequence: CASRVPGQGDTGELFF. CDR3 in DNA: TGTGCCAGCAGAGTTCCGGGACAGGGGGACACCGGGGAGCTGTTTTTT.

The chain recombines TRBV5-1 with TRBJ1-6; tentative D call: TRBD1 (5 bases). Trimming shortened V by 2 bases and J by 5 bases, and 11 bases separated the two germline ends. The germline V gene has CDR1 SGHRS and CDR2 YFSETQ. The CDR3 spans 15 residues. The CDR3 is CASSFGGLDNSPLHF. The CDR3 DNA is TGCGCCAGCAGCTTCGGGGGACTAGATAATTCACCCCTCCACTTT.

The CDR3 loop is CASRPFGDTEAFF. CDR3 bases: TGTGCCAGCAGGCCATTCGGAGACACTGAAGCTTTCTTT. The J gene is TRBJ1-1, the V gene TRBV7-2; D gene unclear. The length of the CDR3 is 13 residues. Trimming removed 6 bases from V and 3 bases from J, with 11 bases in between. Germline V gene lookup returns CDR1 SGHTA and CDR2 FQGNSA.

The gene calls are TRBV18 and TRBJ1-1; no definite D call. Deletions cut 3 bases from V and 0 bases from J, with 5 bases between. CDR3 length equals 13 residues. Per the germline V gene, CDR1 is KGHSH and CDR2 is LQKENI. The CDR3 sequence is CASSPSLNTEAFF. Here the CDR3 DNA reads TGTGCCAGCTCACCTTCTTTGAACACTGAAGCTTTCTTT.

The chain uses TRBV24-1 and TRBJ2-5, with 7 bases fitting TRBD2. CDR1 KGHDR and CDR2 SFDVKD come from the germline V gene. V gave up 1 base and J gave up 1 base; unmatched junction bases: 2. This CDR3 spans 15 amino acids. CDR3 coding DNA: TGTGCCACCAGTGATTTCCCGGGGGGCCAAGAGACCCAGTACTTC. Translation gives CATSDFPGGQETQYF.

The V gene is TRBV20-1, the J gene TRBJ1-2, with D maybe TRBD1 (5 bases). The CDR3 length is 13 residues. CDR1 DFQATT and CDR2 SNEGSKA come from the germline V gene (reference sequence). The V end was cut by 0 bases, the J end by 4 bases, with 9 bases between. CDR3 residues: CSARDPQGYGYTF. Here the CDR3 DNA reads TGCAGTGCTAGAGATCCCCAGGGCTATGGCTACACCTTC.

This chain links TRBV12-3 or TRBV12-4 with TRBJ2-7, with D possibly being TRBD1 (5 bases). The ends were cut back, 2 bases at V and 1 base at J, with 12 bases in the middle. The CDR3 spans 15 residues. CDR3 protein: CASSLRPAGSYEQYF. CDR3 nucleotide sequence: TGTGCCAGCAGTTTAAGGCCGGCAGGGTCCTACGAGCAGTACTTC.

This clonotype showed up just once. The chain recombines TRBV5-6 with TRBJ2-5; a possible D gene is TRBD1 (5 bases). Germline V gene data show CDR1 as SGHDT and CDR2 as YYEEEE. Trimming took off 4 bases at V and 1 base at J, with 20 bases between the two ends. The CDR3 has 17 residues. CDR3 sequence reads: CASSQKLGVGVQETQYF. As DNA, the CDR3 is TGTGCCAGCAGCCAAAAGCTAGGGGTTGGGGTCCAAGAGACCCAGTACTTC.